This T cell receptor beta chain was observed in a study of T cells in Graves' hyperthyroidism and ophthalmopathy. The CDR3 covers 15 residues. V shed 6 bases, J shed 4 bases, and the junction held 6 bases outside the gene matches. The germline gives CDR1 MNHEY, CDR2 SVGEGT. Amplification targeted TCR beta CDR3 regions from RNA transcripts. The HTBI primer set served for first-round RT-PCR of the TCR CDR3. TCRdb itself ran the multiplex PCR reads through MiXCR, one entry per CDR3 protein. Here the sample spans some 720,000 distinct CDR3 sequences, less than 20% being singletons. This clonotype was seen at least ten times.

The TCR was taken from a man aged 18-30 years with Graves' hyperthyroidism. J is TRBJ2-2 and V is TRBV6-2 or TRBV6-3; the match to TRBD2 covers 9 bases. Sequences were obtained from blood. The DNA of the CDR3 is TGTGCCAGCAGCGGGAGCGGGAGGAGCACCGGGGAGCTGTTTTTT. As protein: CASSGSGRSTGELFF.